The 21 T cell receptor beta chains presented below share a single source sample, sequenced in a study of blood T cell repertoires in COVID-19. The assay was immunoSEQ multiplex PCR, and TCRdb's table has in-frame clones only and misses some. The sample lists around 150,000 clones, about 88% occurring once. The specimen sequenced was peripheral blood. The receptors were sampled from a man aged 35-49 years with acute or convalescent COVID-19.

The CDR3 coding sequence is TGTGCCAGCAGCGTAGGGGGACTAGCGGGGTACAATGAGCAGTTCTTC. It is translated as CASSVGGLAGYNEQFF. The V and J genes are TRBV9 and TRBJ2-1, with 13 bases identical to TRBD2. The trim removed 0 bases at V and 4 bases at J, leaving 1 base unmatched. The germline V gene has CDR1 SGDLS and CDR2 YYNGEE. The CDR3 covers 16 residues.

There are a few counts of this clone. This chain links TRBV7-9 with TRBJ2-7; 8 nucleotides align to TRBD1. V shed 5 bases, J shed 2 bases, and the junction held 5 bases outside the gene matches. Germline V gene data show CDR1 as SEHNR and CDR2 as FQNEAQ (reference sequence). This CDR3 contains 14 residues. Here the CDR3 DNA reads TGTGCCAGCAGCCTATTACAGGGGGCCTACGAGCAGTACTTC. The encoded protein is CASSLLQGAYEQYF.

The genes are TRBV11-2 and TRBJ1-1; 7 nucleotides match TRBD1. V shed 2 bases and J 5 bases; nucleotides not matched to a gene: 5. Germline CDR1 SGHAT, CDR2 FQNNGV. The CDR3 runs 14 residues. CDR3 bases: TGTGCCAGCAGCTTAAAACAGGGGAGGACTGAAGCTTTCTTT. Its protein product is CASSLKQGRTEAFF.

The chain joins TRBV6-5 to TRBJ2-1; maybe TRBD1 (5 bases). The ends were cut back, 8 bases at V and 5 bases at J, with 19 bases in the middle. The CDR3 consists of 15 residues. Germline V gives CDR1 MNHEY, CDR2 SVGAGI. The CDR3 DNA reads as TGTGCCAGCCACCAACTCCTCAGGGTCAACAATGAGCAGTTCTTC. This gives the protein CASHQLLRVNNEQFF.

Only one count was recorded for this clone. V and J are TRBV6-5 and TRBJ1-5; 8 bases are shared with TRBD1. The length of the CDR3 is 14 residues. Germline V gene lookup returns CDR1 MNHEY and CDR2 SVGAGI. The J segment lost 4 bases and the V segment lost 6 bases, leaving 5 bases of the junction unmatched. The CDR3 sequence: CASRGTGGNQPQHF. The DNA for the CDR3 is TGTGCCAGCAGGGGGACAGGCGGGAATCAGCCCCAGCATTTT.

The rearrangement joins TRBV6-5 to TRBJ2-7; tentatively, D is TRBD2 (6 bases). The V and J ends lost 2 bases and 5 bases respectively, with 19 bases between them. This CDR3 has 16 amino acids. The germline V gene encodes CDR1 MNHEY and CDR2 SVGAGI. CDR3 DNA sequence: TGTGCCAGCAGTTACCTCCTGGGGGGAGGCCCCCACGAGCAGTACTTC. The encoded protein is CASSYLLGGGPHEQYF.

This chain uses TRBV9 with TRBJ2-1; 7 bases line up with TRBD2. The CDR3 covers 15 residues. In germline, CDR1 is SGDLS, CDR2 YYNGEE. J lost 7 bases, V lost 4 bases, and 11 bases had no gene match. The CDR3 protein is CASSPRRAGSNEQFF. The CDR3 DNA follows: TGTGCCAGCAGCCCTAGAAGAGCGGGGAGTAATGAGCAGTTCTTC.

This clone appeared a single time. V usage is TRBV30 and J usage is TRBJ1-5; 7 nucleotides agree with TRBD1. This CDR3 has 15 amino acids. Germline-derived CDR1 and CDR2 are GTSNPN and SVGIG (reference sequence). J gave up 0 bases and V 5 bases, and 7 bases lay outside the gene matches. This CDR3 is CAWALGTDSNQPQHF. CDR3 nucleotide sequence: TGTGCCTGGGCACTGGGGACAGATAGCAATCAGCCCCAGCATTTT. Filled out from reference TRBV30 and TRBJ1-5, the complete variable domain reads SQTIHQWPATLVQPVGSPLSLECTVEGTSNPNLYWYRQAAGRGLQLLFYSVGIGQISSEVPQNLSASRPQDRQFILSSKKLLLSDSGFYLCAWALGTDSNQPQHFGDGTRLSIL.

The chain has TRBV6-5 and TRBJ1-1; weak D call: TRBD1 (5 bases). The germline V and J ends were trimmed by 7 bases and 1 base, with 13 bases remaining between them. The CDR3 extends over 14 amino acids. Germline CDR1 is MNHEY and CDR2 is SVGAGI. For the CDR3, the DNA is TGTGCCAGCAACAAACAGGAGCCGAACACTGAAGCTTTCTTT. It codes for CASNKQEPNTEAFF.

This rearrangement joins TRBV5-4 to TRBJ1-2, with no clear D. Per the germline V gene, CDR1 is SGHNT and CDR2 is YYREEE (reference sequence). Deletions cut 1 base from V and 2 bases from J, with 12 bases between. The CDR3 loop spans 15 amino acids. Here the CDR3 reads CASSLLATTNYGYTF. The CDR3 nucleotides are TGTGCCAGCAGCTTGTTGGCAACAACAAACTATGGCTACACCTTC.

Only one count was recorded for this clone. The CDR3 loop reads CASSYGGAGTEAFF. CDR3 bases: TGTGCCAGCAGTTACGGGGGCGCAGGTACTGAAGCTTTCTTT. V usage is TRBV6-5 and J usage is TRBJ1-1; possibly TRBD1 for D (6 bases). CDR3 length equals 14 residues. V lost 2 bases and J 5 bases, leaving 12 bases between the germline ends. The germline V gene has CDR1 MNHEY and CDR2 SVGAGI.

The chain links TRBV7-2 to TRBJ1-1, with TRBD1 matching over 9 bases. Germline trimming cut 2 bases from V and 5 bases from J; bases unmatched to any gene: 9. This CDR3 is built from 16 residues. CDR1 SGHTA and CDR2 FQGNSA come from the germline V gene. CDR3 nucleotides: TGTGCCAGCAGCTTACAGGGACAGGGTTTCTGGACTGAAGCTTTCTTT. Amino acids: CASSLQGQGFWTEAFF. The full variable domain, completed using reference TRBV7-2 and TRBJ1-1, is GAGVSQSPSNKVTEKGKDVELRCDPISGHTALYWYRQSLGQGLEFLIYFQGNSAPDKSGLPSDRFSAERTGGSVSTLTIQRTQQEDSAVYLCASSLQGQGFWTEAFFGQGTRLTVV.

In the case of this clone: Germline is not matched at one junction end, which may reflect a read error. The chain employs TRBV29-1 and TRBJ1-1; D unresolved. The germline CDR1 and CDR2 sequences are SQVTM and ANQGSEA. The CDR3 consists of 14 residues. Here the CDR3 reads CSVEPLLEPSEGFF. The CDR3 DNA reads TGCAGCGTTGAACCCTTGCTAGAACCCTCAGAAGGTTTCTTT.

The chain combines TRBV11-2 with TRBJ2-2, with D possibly TRBD1 on 5 matching bases. The germline V and J ends were trimmed by 3 bases and 6 bases, with 14 bases remaining between them. The CDR3 runs to 15 residues. Per germline, CDR1 SGHAT and CDR2 FQNNGV. The CDR3, as DNA: TGTGCCAGCAGCTTCCGGGCCTCAGGGCCCGGGGAGCTGTTTTTT. Amino acids: CASSFRASGPGELFF.

The V and J genes are TRBV5-4 and TRBJ2-5; 11 bases match TRBD2. Germline CDR1 SGHNT, CDR2 YYREEE (reference sequence). This CDR3 contains 16 residues. V lost 4 bases, J lost 4 bases, and 9 bases stayed unmatched. Here the CDR3 reads CASSTRLAGLRETQYF. Written as DNA, the CDR3 is TGTGCCAGCAGCACACGACTAGCGGGGTTGCGAGAGACCCAGTACTTC. The whole variable domain, remainder taken from reference TRBV5-4 and TRBJ2-5, is ETGVTQSPTHLIKTRGQQVTLRCSSQSGHNTVSWYQQALGQGPQFIFQYYREEENGRGNFPPRFSGLQFPNYSSELNVNALELDDSALYLCASSTRLAGLRETQYFGPGTRLLVL.

This clone has just a few counts. The CDR3 protein is CASSPSGFSYNEQFF. CDR3 nucleotides: TGCGCCAGCAGCCCTTCAGGGTTCTCCTACAATGAGCAGTTCTTC. The chain employs TRBV4-1 and TRBJ2-1, with D maybe TRBD1 (5 bases). The ends were cut back, 4 bases at V and 0 bases at J, with 10 bases in the middle. The CDR3 contains 15 residues. Germline values: CDR1 MGHRA, CDR2 YSYEKL.

V and J are TRBV30 and TRBJ1-1, with D unclear. Trimming stripped 4 bases from V and 8 bases from J, with 11 bases between. The germline V gene has CDR1 GTSNPN and CDR2 SVGIG (reference sequence). This CDR3 has 11 residues. This CDR3 is CAWKEREEAFF. CDR3 DNA: TGTGCCTGGAAGGAGCGAGAGGAAGCTTTCTTT.

The rearrangement joins TRBV7-9 to TRBJ2-3; 9 nucleotides line up with TRBD2. This CDR3 is 17 amino acids long. Trimming took 5 bases from V and 2 from J; bases not matched to a gene: 11. The V gene's germline CDR1 is SEHNR and CDR2 FQNEAQ (reference sequence). The CDR3 spells CASSPKLAGANTDTQYF. For the CDR3, the DNA is TGTGCCAGCAGCCCTAAGTTAGCGGGGGCTAACACAGATACGCAGTATTTT.

This clone was detected only once. CDR3 residues: CASSESWTDDGKLFF. CDR3 nucleotide sequence: TGTGCCAGCAGTGAAAGCTGGACAGATGATGGAAAACTGTTTTTT. The chain couples TRBV2 to TRBJ1-4; D possibly corresponds to TRBD1 (6 bases). Per germline, CDR1 SNHLY and CDR2 FYNNEI. V gave up 2 bases and J gave up 10 bases, with 17 bases separating them. This CDR3 has 15 residues.

This clone occurred once. V gene TRBV19 combines with J gene TRBJ2-3, with 8 positions matching TRBD1. This CDR3 is built from 14 residues. The J segment lost 1 base and the V segment lost 6 bases, leaving 3 bases of the junction unmatched. Germline loops: CDR1 LNHDA, CDR2 SQIVND (reference sequence). CDR3: CASSDRGGTDTQYF. The DNA of the CDR3 is TGTGCCAGTAGCGACAGGGGTGGCACAGATACGCAGTATTTT.

V is TRBV2 and J is TRBJ1-1, with D possibly matching TRBD1 (6 bases). The V and J ends lost 7 bases and 2 bases respectively, with 11 bases between them. Looked up from germline, CDR1 is SNHLY and CDR2 is FYNNEI. The CDR3 is 13 residues long. The CDR3 nucleotides are TGTGCCAGCACAGGGGTGGCCAACACTGAAGCTTTCTTT. It translates to CASTGVANTEAFF. Using reference TRBV2 and TRBJ1-1 for the parts outside the CDR3, the full variable domain is EPEVTQTPSHQVTQMGQEVILRCVPISNHLYFYWYRQILGQKVEFLVSFYNNEISEKSEIFDDQFSVERPDGSNFTLKIRSTKLEDSAMYFCASTGVANTEAFFGQGTRLTVV.